This TCR beta chain was documented in a study of T cell responses to AZD1222 COVID-19 vaccine. Broader study findings: Among the donors, most were white British and more were female, and clonal diversity was possibly underestimated. Spike-specific TCR repertoires showed rising breadth and depth after two AZD1222 doses.

Method: immunoSEQ multiplex PCR; TCRdb's copy keeps in-frame clones and lacks some. The data hold over 150,000 clones, with 85% to 95% observed a single time. This clone was counted once. Antigen: not known. Sequencing was performed on peripheral blood, taken 28 days after the second dose of the MenACWY control vaccine. The clonotype originates from an adult who received the MenACWY meningococcal vaccine as a control.

This chain's CDR3 is CASSKGGERNSPLHF. In DNA form, the CDR3 reads TGTGCCAGCAGCAAAGGAGGAGAGAGAAATTCACCCCTCCACTTT. The chain is built from TRBV21-1 and TRBJ1-6. TRBV21-1 is given as a pseudogene. The CDR3 sequence is 15 residues long.